The 7 T cell receptor beta chains in this list originate from one sample, sequenced in a study of blood T cell repertoires in COVID-19. Produced via immunoSEQ multiplex PCR; TCRdb's table is partial and in-frame only. The sample records 25,000 to 35,000 clones, 85% to 90% being singletons. The sequenced sample consisted of peripheral blood. Source of these receptors: an older man with acute or convalescent COVID-19.

V is TRBV12-5 and J is TRBJ2-1, with TRBD2 identical over 7 bases. The CDR3 length is 14 residues. Looked up from germline, CDR1 is LGHNT and CDR2 is FRNRAP. The V gene end was trimmed by 6 bases and the J gene end by 4 bases; junction bases not matched to a gene: 6. The CDR3 region has the DNA TGTGCTAGTGGCGGGGGGTCCATTTACAATGAGCAGTTCTTC. Protein sequence: CASGGGSIYNEQFF.

A single count supports this clone. The genes are TRBV7-8 and TRBJ1-5; TRBD1 might be the D (5 bases). The length of the CDR3 is 17 residues. V shed 4 bases and J shed 3 bases, with 19 bases lying between them. Germline values: CDR1 SGHVS, CDR2 FQNEAQ. CDR3 nucleotide sequence: TGTGCCAGCAGCTCCTCGGGTGGAGGGGCTATCAATCAGCCCCAGCATTTT. It translates to CASSSSGGGAINQPQHF.

The rearrangement uses TRBV28 and TRBJ1-2, with unresolved D. Trimming removed 7 bases from V and 4 bases from J, with 10 bases in between. The CDR3 covers 12 residues. Per germline, CDR1 MDHEN and CDR2 SYDVKM. CDR3 coding DNA: TGTGCCAGCAAGAAGACTCTCTATGGCTACACCTTC. It specifies CASKKTLYGYTF.

This clone appeared once. The chain uses TRBV29-1 and TRBJ2-5; D gene ambiguous. The germline gives CDR1 SQVTM, CDR2 ANQGSEA. Trimming took 0 bases from V and 3 from J, leaving 14 bases between them. The CDR3 has 15 residues. The CDR3 DNA follows: TGCAGCGTTGAAGATCCACGGTATCGGGAAGAGACCCAGTACTTC. This sequence encodes CSVEDPRYREETQYF. Full variable domain (missing parts from reference TRBV29-1 and TRBJ2-5): SAVISQKPSRDICQRGTSLTIQCQVDSQVTMMFWYRQQPGQSLTLIATANQGSEATYESGFVIDKFPISRPNLTFSTLTVSNMSPEDSSIYLCSVEDPRYREETQYFGPGTRLLVL.

The CDR3 protein is CATNSGGGTDTQYF. Here the CDR3 DNA reads TGTGCCACCAATTCCGGAGGTGGCACAGATACGCAGTATTTT. This chain joins TRBV24-1 and TRBJ2-3, with D possibly being TRBD2 (5 bases). The length of the CDR3 is 14 residues. Germline values: CDR1 KGHDR, CDR2 SFDVKD. Trimming took off 8 bases at V and 1 base at J, with 12 bases between the two ends.

The chain links TRBV19 to TRBJ1-3; the D is unclear. This CDR3 is 16 amino acids long. The germline V gene has CDR1 LNHDA and CDR2 SQIVND (reference sequence). Trimming removed 3 bases from V and 0 bases from J, with 12 bases in between. The CDR3 region has the DNA TGTGCCAGTAGTATGGAAGCGGCCCGCTCTGGAAACACCATATATTTT. This codes for CASSMEAARSGNTIYF.

The chain combines TRBV5-1 with TRBJ1-4, with D perhaps matching TRBD1 (5 bases). The V gene lost 4 bases and the J gene lost 2 bases, with 12 bases spanning the gap. CDR3 length: 15 amino acids. CDR1 and CDR2 (germline): SGHRS, YFSETQ. The CDR3 spells CASSVARGTNEKLFF. In DNA form, the CDR3 reads TGCGCCAGCAGCGTTGCTCGGGGGACTAATGAAAAACTGTTTTTT.